This T cell receptor (beta chain) was captured in a study of OX40 agonist ivuxolimab in advanced cancers. The V end lost 7 bases, the J end lost 1 base, and 13 bases lay between the germline ends. The CDR3 covers 14 residues. Looked up from germline, CDR1 is MDHEN and CDR2 is SYDVKM. TCRdb's table, derived via immunoSEQ multiplex PCR, lists solely in-frame clones and lacks some. The table includes about 81,000 clones, approximately 89% detected once. This clonotype was sampled from an adult with an advanced solid tumor such as melanoma, head and neck, liver or kidney cancer. This chain links TRBV28 with TRBJ2-5; D possibly uses TRBD1 or TRBD2 (5 bases each). The sequenced sample was CD4+ or CD8+ T cells sorted from blood, obtained in a trial of the OX40 agonist ivuxolimab. This CDR3 is CASTFPGAQETQYF. The CDR3 nucleotides read TGTGCCAGCACCTTCCCCGGGGCCCAAGAGACCCAGTACTTC.